Here is one T cell receptor beta chain with its context. These data originate in a study of blood T cell repertoires in COVID-19. In the study overall: Acute and convalescent COVID-19 specimens originated in the United States, Italy and Spain.

The CDR3 loop spans 14 amino acids. Germline V gene lookup returns CDR1 SQVTM and CDR2 ANQGSEA. The ends were cut back, 6 bases at V and 0 bases at J, with 14 bases in the middle. The repertoire was sequenced with immunoSEQ multiplex PCR; TCRdb's copy has only in-frame clones and lacks some. The repertoire holds about 46,000 clones, with under 95% as singletons. The chain couples TRBV29-1 to TRBJ1-1; D possibly corresponds to TRBD1 (6 bases). Sequencing input: peripheral blood. The sequence was obtained from a man aged 65 to 79 with active COVID-19. The CDR3, as DNA: TGCAGCGTCGAGGCAGGGGTGCTGAACACTGAAGCTTTCTTT. Protein product: CSVEAGVLNTEAFF. Full variable domain (remainder filled in from reference TRBV29-1 and TRBJ1-1): SAVISQKPSRDICQRGTSLTIQCQVDSQVTMMFWYRQQPGQSLTLIATANQGSEATYESGFVIDKFPISRPNLTFSTLTVSNMSPEDSSIYLCSVEAGVLNTEAFFGQGTRLTVV.